The rows below give T cell receptor beta chains drawn from one sample of a study of T cells after yellow fever vaccination. Via MiXCR, TCRdb re-called the 5' RACE reads, giving one row per CDR3 protein. The table shows around 320,000 distinct CDR3 sequences, with 3.5% to 4.5% occurring only once. The source was PBMCs, collected 15 days after the yellow fever booster vaccination. The receptor source for this set is a young man who received the YFV17D yellow fever vaccine. Each CDR3 is given with its conserved first and last residue. Fields, in order: D gene, V gene, clone size, J gene, CDR3 length, CDR3 protein, CDR3 DNA. The D gene is left open where the match is weak. Size tells how often a clone was seen (once, few, many) or the class of an expanded clone, and some rows leave it out.

d_call: TRBD2; v_call: TRBV7-2; clone_size: many; j_call: TRBJ2-3; cdr3_length: 15; cdr3_aa: CASSHAGTNTDTQYF; cdr3_nt: TGTGCCAGCAGTCATGCCGGGACTAACACAGATACGCAGTATTTT
d_call: NA; v_call: TRBV2; clone_size: many; j_call: TRBJ2-3; cdr3_length: 15; cdr3_aa: CASSENPLGTDTQYF; cdr3_nt: TGTGCCAGCAGTGAAAACCCCCTGGGCACAGATACGCAGTATTTT
d_call: NA; v_call: TRBV20-1; clone_size: NA; j_call: TRBJ2-1; cdr3_length: 13; cdr3_aa: CRGRGGSYNEQFF; cdr3_nt: TGCAGGGGGAGGGGGGGCTCCTACAATGAGCAGTTCTTC
d_call: TRBD2; v_call: TRBV7-2; clone_size: many; j_call: TRBJ2-1; cdr3_length: 16; cdr3_aa: CASSLQAGGLYNEQFF; cdr3_nt: TGTGCCAGCAGCTTACAGGCGGGGGGGCTTTACAATGAGCAGTTCTTC
d_call: NA; v_call: TRBV20-1; clone_size: few; j_call: TRBJ2-1; cdr3_length: 11; cdr3_aa: CSAKRVNEQFF; cdr3_nt: TGCAGTGCAAAAAGGGTGAATGAGCAGTTCTTC
d_call: NA; v_call: TRBV12-3/TRBV12-4; clone_size: many; j_call: TRBJ1-5; cdr3_length: 12; cdr3_aa: CASSSNAQPQHF; cdr3_nt: TGTGCCAGCAGTTCAAACGCTCAGCCCCAGCATTTT
d_call: NA; v_call: TRBV5-1; clone_size: many; j_call: TRBJ2-1; cdr3_length: 16; cdr3_aa: CASSLAGDTSYNEQFF; cdr3_nt: TGCGCCAGCAGCTTGGCCGGGGACACTTCCTACAATGAGCAGTTCTTC
d_call: NA; v_call: TRBV4-2; clone_size: many; j_call: TRBJ1-6; cdr3_length: 14; cdr3_aa: CASSQVGDPSPLHF; cdr3_nt: TGTGCCAGCAGCCAAGTAGGGGATCCTTCACCCCTCCACTTT
d_call: NA; v_call: TRBV20-1; clone_size: few; j_call: TRBJ1-6; cdr3_length: 16; cdr3_aa: CSASMASNSYNSPLHF; cdr3_nt: TGCAGTGCTAGCATGGCCAGCAACTCCTATAATTCACCCCTCCACTTT
d_call: NA; v_call: TRBV7-2; clone_size: many; j_call: TRBJ2-3; cdr3_length: 14; cdr3_aa: CASSQSPDTDTQYF; cdr3_nt: TGTGCCAGCAGCCAGTCCCCGGACACAGATACGCAGTATTTT
d_call: NA; v_call: TRBV24-1; clone_size: many; j_call: TRBJ2-1; cdr3_length: 13; cdr3_aa: CATSGGFWGEQFF; cdr3_nt: TGTGCCACCAGTGGTGGGTTTTGGGGAGAGCAGTTCTTC
d_call: NA; v_call: TRBV9; clone_size: NA; j_call: TRBJ1-6; cdr3_length: 14; cdr3_aa: CASTRTDSNSPLHF; cdr3_nt: TGTGCCAGCACCCGGACAGACTCCAATTCACCCCTCCACTTT
d_call: NA; v_call: TRBV6-1; clone_size: few; j_call: TRBJ1-3; cdr3_length: 17; cdr3_aa: CASSPQPWTSSGNTIYF; cdr3_nt: TGTGCCAGCAGTCCACAACCGTGGACAAGCTCTGGAAACACCATATATTTT
d_call: NA; v_call: TRBV12-3/TRBV12-4; clone_size: few; j_call: TRBJ1-1; cdr3_length: 13; cdr3_aa: CASSETQGTEAFF; cdr3_nt: TGTGCCAGCAGCGAAACACAGGGCACTGAAGCTTTCTTT
d_call: NA; v_call: TRBV5-1; clone_size: few; j_call: TRBJ1-1; cdr3_length: 15; cdr3_aa: CASSPMGGTNTEAFF; cdr3_nt: TGCGCCAGCAGCCCCATGGGGGGGACGAACACTGAAGCTTTCTTT
d_call: TRBD2; v_call: TRBV7-8; clone_size: many; j_call: TRBJ2-3; cdr3_length: 16; cdr3_aa: CASSGTSGGITDTQYF; cdr3_nt: TGTGCCAGCAGCGGGACTAGCGGGGGGATCACAGATACGCAGTATTTT
d_call: TRBD2; v_call: TRBV6-2/TRBV6-3; clone_size: many; j_call: TRBJ2-5; cdr3_length: 15; cdr3_aa: CASRRFSGSQETQYF; cdr3_nt: TGTGCCAGCAGACGATTTAGCGGGAGCCAAGAGACCCAGTACTTC
d_call: NA; v_call: TRBV27; clone_size: few; j_call: TRBJ1-5; cdr3_length: 16; cdr3_aa: CASSRGGTYSNQPQHF; cdr3_nt: TGTGCCAGCAGTCGGGGGGGCACATATAGCAATCAGCCCCAGCATTTT
d_call: TRBD2; v_call: TRBV9; clone_size: many; j_call: TRBJ2-5; cdr3_length: 16; cdr3_aa: CASSQTSGGFQETQYF; cdr3_nt: TGTGCCAGCAGCCAAACTAGCGGGGGGTTTCAAGAGACCCAGTACTTC
d_call: NA; v_call: TRBV6-1; clone_size: few; j_call: TRBJ2-2; cdr3_length: 14; cdr3_aa: CASTKTVNTGELFF; cdr3_nt: TGTGCCAGCACTAAGACAGTGAACACCGGGGAGCTGTTTTTT
d_call: NA; v_call: TRBV6-6; clone_size: NA; j_call: TRBJ2-1; cdr3_length: 14; cdr3_aa: CASRLASSYNEQFF; cdr3_nt: TGTGCCAGCAGATTAGCGAGCTCCTACAATGAGCAGTTCTTC
d_call: TRBD2; v_call: TRBV7-2; clone_size: NA; j_call: TRBJ2-5; cdr3_length: 15; cdr3_aa: CASSITAGGQETQYF; cdr3_nt: TGTGCCAGCAGCATCACAGCGGGGGGGCAAGAGACCCAGTACTTC
d_call: TRBD1; v_call: TRBV7-2; clone_size: few; j_call: TRBJ2-3; cdr3_length: 15; cdr3_aa: CASRPRTGGGDTQYF; cdr3_nt: TGTGCCAGCAGGCCCCGGACAGGGGGCGGGGATACGCAGTATTTT
d_call: TRBD1; v_call: TRBV2; clone_size: many; j_call: TRBJ2-3; cdr3_length: 14; cdr3_aa: CASRAQGLTDTQYF; cdr3_nt: TGTGCCAGCAGGGCACAGGGGCTCACAGATACGCAGTATTTT
d_call: TRBD1; v_call: TRBV20-1; clone_size: many; j_call: TRBJ2-7; cdr3_length: 13; cdr3_aa: CSASGTGRYEQYF; cdr3_nt: TGCAGTGCATCCGGGACAGGACGCTACGAGCAGTACTTC
d_call: TRBD1; v_call: TRBV12-3/TRBV12-4; clone_size: many; j_call: TRBJ1-2; cdr3_length: 17; cdr3_aa: CASLYRRAGGILYGYTF; cdr3_nt: TGTGCCAGCCTCTACCGCCGGGCAGGGGGCATCCTGTATGGCTACACCTTC
d_call: NA; v_call: TRBV6-6; clone_size: many; j_call: TRBJ2-5; cdr3_length: 15; cdr3_aa: CASSPRAVVWETQYF; cdr3_nt: TGTGCCAGCAGTCCCCGGGCCGTGGTCTGGGAGACCCAGTACTTC
d_call: NA; v_call: TRBV7-2; clone_size: NA; j_call: TRBJ2-5; cdr3_length: 16; cdr3_aa: CASSLTPGSFMETQYF; cdr3_nt: TGTGCCAGCAGCTTAACCCCCGGAAGTTTTATGGAGACCCAGTACTTC
d_call: NA; v_call: TRBV20-1; clone_size: NA; j_call: TRBJ2-2; cdr3_length: 14; cdr3_aa: CSASHSRGTGELFF; cdr3_nt: TGCAGTGCTAGTCACTCCCGAGGGACCGGGGAGCTGTTTTTT